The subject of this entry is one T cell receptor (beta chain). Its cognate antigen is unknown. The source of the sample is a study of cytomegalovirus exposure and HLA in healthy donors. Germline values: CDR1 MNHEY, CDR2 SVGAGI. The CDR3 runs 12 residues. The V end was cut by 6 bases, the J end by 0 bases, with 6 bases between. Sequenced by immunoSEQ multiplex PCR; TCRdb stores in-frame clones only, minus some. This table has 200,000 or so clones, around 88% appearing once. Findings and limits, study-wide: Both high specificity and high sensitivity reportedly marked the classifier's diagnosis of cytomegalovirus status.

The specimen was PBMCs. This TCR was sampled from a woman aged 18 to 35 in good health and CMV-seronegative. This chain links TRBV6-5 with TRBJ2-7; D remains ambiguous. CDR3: CASSRSSYEQYF. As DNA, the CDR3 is TGTGCCAGCAGCCGTTCCTCCTACGAGCAGTACTTC.